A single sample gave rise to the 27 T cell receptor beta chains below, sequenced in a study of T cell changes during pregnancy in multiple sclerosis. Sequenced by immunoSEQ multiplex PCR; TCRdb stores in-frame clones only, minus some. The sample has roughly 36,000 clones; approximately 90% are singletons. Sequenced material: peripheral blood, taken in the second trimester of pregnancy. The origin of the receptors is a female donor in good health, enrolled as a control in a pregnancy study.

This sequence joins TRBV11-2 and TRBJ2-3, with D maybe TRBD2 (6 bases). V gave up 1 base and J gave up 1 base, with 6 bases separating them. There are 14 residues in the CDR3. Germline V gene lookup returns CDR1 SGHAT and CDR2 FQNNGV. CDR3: CASSLGLGTDTQYF. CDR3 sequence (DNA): TGTGCCAGCAGCTTAGGACTAGGCACAGATACGCAGTATTTT.

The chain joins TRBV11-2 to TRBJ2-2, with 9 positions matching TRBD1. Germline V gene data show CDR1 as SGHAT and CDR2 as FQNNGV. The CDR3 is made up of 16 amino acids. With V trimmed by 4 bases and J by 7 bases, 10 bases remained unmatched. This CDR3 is CASSSSGTGRIGELFF. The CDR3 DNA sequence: TGTGCCAGCAGCTCCAGCGGGACAGGGCGAATCGGGGAGCTGTTTTTT.

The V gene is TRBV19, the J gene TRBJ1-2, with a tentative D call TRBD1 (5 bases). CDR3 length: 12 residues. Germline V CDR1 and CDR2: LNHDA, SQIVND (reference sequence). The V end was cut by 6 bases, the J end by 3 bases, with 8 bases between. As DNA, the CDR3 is TGTGCCAGTAGGGGCAGGGACTATGGCTACACCTTC. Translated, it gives CASRGRDYGYTF.

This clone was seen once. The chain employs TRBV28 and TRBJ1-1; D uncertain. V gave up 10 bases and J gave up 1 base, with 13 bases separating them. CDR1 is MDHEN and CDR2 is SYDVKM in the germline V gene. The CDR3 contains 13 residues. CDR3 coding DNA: TGTGCCACTTTCGACATCTCGAACACTGAAGCTTTCTTT. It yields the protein CATFDISNTEAFF.

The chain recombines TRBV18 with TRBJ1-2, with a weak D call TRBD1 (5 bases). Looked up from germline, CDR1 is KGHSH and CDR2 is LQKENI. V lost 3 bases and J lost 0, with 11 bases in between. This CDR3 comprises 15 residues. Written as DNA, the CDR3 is TGTGCCAGCTCACCGGGGCAGCCTCCTAACTATGGCTACACCTTC. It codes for CASSPGQPPNYGYTF.

This CDR3 is CASSIISNTEAFF. The CDR3 DNA follows: TGTGCCAGTAGTATCATTTCGAACACTGAAGCTTTCTTT. The chain combines TRBV19 with TRBJ1-1; D gene uncertain. Trimming removed 3 bases at V and 1 base at J, with 6 bases between. The CDR3 is 13 amino acids. Germline V gene sequence: CDR1 LNHDA, CDR2 SQIVND (reference sequence).

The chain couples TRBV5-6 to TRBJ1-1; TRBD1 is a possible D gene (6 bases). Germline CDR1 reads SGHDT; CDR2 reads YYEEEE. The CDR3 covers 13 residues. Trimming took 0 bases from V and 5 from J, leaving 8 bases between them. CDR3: CASSLERGTEAFF. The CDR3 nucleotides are TGTGCCAGCAGCTTGGAAAGGGGGACTGAAGCTTTCTTT.

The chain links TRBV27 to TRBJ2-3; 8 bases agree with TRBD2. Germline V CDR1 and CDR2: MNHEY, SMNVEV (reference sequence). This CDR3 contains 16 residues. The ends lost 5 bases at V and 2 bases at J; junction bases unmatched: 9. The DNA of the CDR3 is TGTGCCAGCAGTAGCGATAGCGGGGCATCCACAGATACGCAGTATTTT. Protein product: CASSSDSGASTDTQYF.

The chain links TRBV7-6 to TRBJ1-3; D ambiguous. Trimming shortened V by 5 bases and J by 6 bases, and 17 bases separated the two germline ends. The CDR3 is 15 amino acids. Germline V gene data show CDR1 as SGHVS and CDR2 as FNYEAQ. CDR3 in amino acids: CASSLTPSGENTIYF. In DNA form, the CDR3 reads TGTGCCAGCAGCCTCACTCCCTCTGGAGAAAACACCATATATTTT.

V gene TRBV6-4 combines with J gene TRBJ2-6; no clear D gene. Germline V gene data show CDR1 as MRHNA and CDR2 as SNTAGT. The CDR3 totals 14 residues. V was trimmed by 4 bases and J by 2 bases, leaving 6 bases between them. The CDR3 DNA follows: TGTGCCAGCAGTGTACGGGCTGGGGCCAACGTCCTGACTTTC. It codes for CASSVRAGANVLTF.

CDR3 residues: CASSWGLGGVDTQYF. The CDR3 nucleotides read TGCGCCAGCAGCTGGGGACTAGGAGGGGTCGATACGCAGTATTTT. J is TRBJ2-3 and V is TRBV5-1, with 8 bases that match TRBD2. CDR3 size: 15 residues. V lost 3 bases, J lost 6 bases, and 9 bases stayed unmatched. Per germline, CDR1 SGHRS and CDR2 YFSETQ.

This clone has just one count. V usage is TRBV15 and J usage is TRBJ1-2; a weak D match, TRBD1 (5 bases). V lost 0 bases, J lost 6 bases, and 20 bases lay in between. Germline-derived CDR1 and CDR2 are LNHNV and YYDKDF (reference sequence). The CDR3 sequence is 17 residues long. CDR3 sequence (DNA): TGTGCCACCAGCAGAGATCGTGGAGGGAGGGGCAGGGATGGCTACACCTTC. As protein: CATSRDRGGRGRDGYTF.

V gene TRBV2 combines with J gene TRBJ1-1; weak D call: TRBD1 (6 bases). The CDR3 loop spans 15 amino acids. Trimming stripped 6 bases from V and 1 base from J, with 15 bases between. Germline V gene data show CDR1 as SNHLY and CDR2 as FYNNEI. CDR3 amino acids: CASRAGPRGNTEAFF. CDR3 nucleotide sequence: TGTGCCAGCAGGGCCGGCCCCAGGGGGAACACTGAAGCTTTCTTT.

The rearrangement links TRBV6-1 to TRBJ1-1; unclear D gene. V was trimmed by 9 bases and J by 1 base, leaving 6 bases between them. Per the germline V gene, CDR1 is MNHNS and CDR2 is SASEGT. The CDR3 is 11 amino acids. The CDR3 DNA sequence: TGTGCCAGTGAGTGGAACACTGAAGCTTTCTTT. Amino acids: CASEWNTEAFF.

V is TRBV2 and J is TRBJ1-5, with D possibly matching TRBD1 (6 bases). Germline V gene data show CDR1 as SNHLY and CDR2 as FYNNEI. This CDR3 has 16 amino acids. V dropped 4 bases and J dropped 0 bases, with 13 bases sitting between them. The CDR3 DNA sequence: TGTGCCAGCAGTGTGCGGCAGGGGTATAGCAATCAGCCCCAGCATTTT. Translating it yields CASSVRQGYSNQPQHF.

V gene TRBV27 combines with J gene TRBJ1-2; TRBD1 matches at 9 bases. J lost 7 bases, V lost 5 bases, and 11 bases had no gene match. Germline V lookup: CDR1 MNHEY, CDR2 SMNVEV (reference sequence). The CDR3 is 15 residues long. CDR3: CASSLWGDRALGYTF. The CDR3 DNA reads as TGTGCCAGCAGTCTTTGGGGGGACAGGGCACTTGGCTACACCTTC.

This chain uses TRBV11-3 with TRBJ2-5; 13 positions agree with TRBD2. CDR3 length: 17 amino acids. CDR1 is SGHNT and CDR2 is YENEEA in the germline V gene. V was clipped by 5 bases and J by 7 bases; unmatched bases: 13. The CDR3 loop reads CASSRGTSGRAALTQYF. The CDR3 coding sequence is TGTGCCAGCAGCAGAGGCACTAGCGGGAGGGCCGCCCTGACCCAGTACTTC.

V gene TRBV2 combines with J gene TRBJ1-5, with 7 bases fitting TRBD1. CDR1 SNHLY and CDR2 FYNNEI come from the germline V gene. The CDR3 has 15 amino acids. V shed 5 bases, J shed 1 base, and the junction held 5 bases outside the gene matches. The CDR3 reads CASSLTGLSNQPQHF. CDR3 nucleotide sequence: TGTGCCAGCAGTCTGACAGGGCTAAGCAATCAGCCCCAGCATTTT. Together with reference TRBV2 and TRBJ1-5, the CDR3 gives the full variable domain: EPEVTQTPSHQVTQMGQEVILRCVPISNHLYFYWYRQILGQKVEFLVSFYNNEISEKSEIFDDQFSVERPDGSNFTLKIRSTKLEDSAMYFCASSLTGLSNQPQHFGDGTRLSIL.

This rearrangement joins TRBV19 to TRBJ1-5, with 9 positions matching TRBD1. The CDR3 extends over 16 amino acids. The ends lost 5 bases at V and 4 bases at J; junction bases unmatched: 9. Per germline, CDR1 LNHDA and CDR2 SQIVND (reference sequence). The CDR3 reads CASSGPGTGSNQPQHF. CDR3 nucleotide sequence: TGTGCCAGTAGTGGACCCGGGACAGGGTCGAATCAGCCCCAGCATTTT.

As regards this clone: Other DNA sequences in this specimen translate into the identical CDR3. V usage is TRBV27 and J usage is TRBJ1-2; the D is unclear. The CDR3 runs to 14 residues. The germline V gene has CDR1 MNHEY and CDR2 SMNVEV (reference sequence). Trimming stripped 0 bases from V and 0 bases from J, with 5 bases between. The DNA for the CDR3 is TGTGCCAGCAGTTTATCGCGGGCTAACTATGGCTACACCTTC. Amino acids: CASSLSRANYGYTF.

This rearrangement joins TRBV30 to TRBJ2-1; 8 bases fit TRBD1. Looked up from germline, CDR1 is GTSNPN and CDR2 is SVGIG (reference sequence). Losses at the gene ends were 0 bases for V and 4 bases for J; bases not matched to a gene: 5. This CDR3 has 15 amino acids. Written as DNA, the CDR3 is TGTGCCTGGAGTGTTTCGACAGGGGTATACAATGAGCAGTTCTTC. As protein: CAWSVSTGVYNEQFF. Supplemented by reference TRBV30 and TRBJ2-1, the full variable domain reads SQTIHQWPATLVQPVGSPLSLECTVEGTSNPNLYWYRQAAGRGLQLLFYSVGIGQISSEVPQNLSASRPQDRQFILSSKKLLLSDSGFYLCAWSVSTGVYNEQFFGPGTRLTVL.

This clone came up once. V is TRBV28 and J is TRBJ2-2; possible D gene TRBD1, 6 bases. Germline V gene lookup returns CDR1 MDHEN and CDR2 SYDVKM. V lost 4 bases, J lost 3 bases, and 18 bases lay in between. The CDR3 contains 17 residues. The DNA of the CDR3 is TGTGCCAGCAGTTCCCCGGCAGGGGCTCAGTACACCGGGGAGCTGTTTTTT. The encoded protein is CASSSPAGAQYTGELFF.

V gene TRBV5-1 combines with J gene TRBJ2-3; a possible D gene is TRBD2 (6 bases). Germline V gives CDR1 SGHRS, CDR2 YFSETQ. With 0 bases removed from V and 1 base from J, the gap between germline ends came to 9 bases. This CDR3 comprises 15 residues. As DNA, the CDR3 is TGCGCCAGCAGCTTGGGTACGGGAGGCACAGATACGCAGTATTTT. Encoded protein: CASSLGTGGTDTQYF.

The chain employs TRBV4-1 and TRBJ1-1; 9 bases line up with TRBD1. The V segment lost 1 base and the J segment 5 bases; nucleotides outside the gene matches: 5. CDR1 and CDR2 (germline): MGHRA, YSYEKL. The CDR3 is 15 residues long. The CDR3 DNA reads TGCGCCAGCAGCCAAGCCACGACAGGGGGTACTGAAGCTTTCTTT. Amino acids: CASSQATTGGTEAFF.

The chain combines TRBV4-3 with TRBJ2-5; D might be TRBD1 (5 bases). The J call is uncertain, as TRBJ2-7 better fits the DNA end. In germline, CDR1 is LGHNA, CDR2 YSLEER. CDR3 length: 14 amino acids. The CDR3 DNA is TGCGCCAGCAGCCTCGCTGACAGACCCTACGAGCAGTACTTC. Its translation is CASSLADRPYEQYF.

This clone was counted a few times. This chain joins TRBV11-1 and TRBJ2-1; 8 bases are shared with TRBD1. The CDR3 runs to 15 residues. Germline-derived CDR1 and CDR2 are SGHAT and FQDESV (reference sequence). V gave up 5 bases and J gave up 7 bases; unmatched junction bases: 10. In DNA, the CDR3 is TGTGCCAGCAGCCCCCGACAGGGGCAGGGGAATGAGCAGTTCTTC. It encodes CASSPRQGQGNEQFF.

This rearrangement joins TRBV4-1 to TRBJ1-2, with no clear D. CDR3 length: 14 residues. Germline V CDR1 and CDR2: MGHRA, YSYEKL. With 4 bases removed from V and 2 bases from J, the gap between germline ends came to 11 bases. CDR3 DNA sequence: TGCGCCAGCAGCCCCCACCTAATAAACTATGGCTACACCTTC. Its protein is CASSPHLINYGYTF.